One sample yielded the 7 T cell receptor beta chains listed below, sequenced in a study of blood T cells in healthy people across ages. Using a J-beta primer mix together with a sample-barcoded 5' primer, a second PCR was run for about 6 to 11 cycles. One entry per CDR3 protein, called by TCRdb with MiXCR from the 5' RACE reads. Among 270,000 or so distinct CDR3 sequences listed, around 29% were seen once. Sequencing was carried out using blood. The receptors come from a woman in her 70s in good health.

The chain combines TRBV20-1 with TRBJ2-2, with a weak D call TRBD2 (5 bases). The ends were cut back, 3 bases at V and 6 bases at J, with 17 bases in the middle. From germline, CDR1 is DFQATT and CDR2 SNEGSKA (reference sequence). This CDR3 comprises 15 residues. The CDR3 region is CSASGETSKAGELFF. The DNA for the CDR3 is TGCAGTGCTAGCGGGGAGACCTCGAAAGCCGGGGAGCTGTTTTTT.

Written as DNA, the CDR3 is TGTGCCAGCAGCCCGACTAGCGGGATGTGGGAGCAGTACTTC. The encoded protein is CASSPTSGMWEQYF. The V call is TRBV3-1, the J call TRBJ2-7; 11 positions agree with TRBD2. J gave up 7 bases and V 4 bases, and 6 bases lay outside the gene matches. Germline V gene data show CDR1 as LGHDT and CDR2 as YNNKEL (reference sequence). This CDR3 has 14 residues.

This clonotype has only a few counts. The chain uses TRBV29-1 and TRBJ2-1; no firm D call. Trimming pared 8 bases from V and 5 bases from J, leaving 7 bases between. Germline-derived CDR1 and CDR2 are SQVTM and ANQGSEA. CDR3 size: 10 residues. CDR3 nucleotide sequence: TGCAGCTCGAGGAACAATGAGCAGTTCTTC. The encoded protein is CSSRNNEQFF.

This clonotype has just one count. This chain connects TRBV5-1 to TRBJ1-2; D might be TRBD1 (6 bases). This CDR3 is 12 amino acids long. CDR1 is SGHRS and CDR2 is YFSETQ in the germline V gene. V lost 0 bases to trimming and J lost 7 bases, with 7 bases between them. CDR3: CASSLDRAGYTF. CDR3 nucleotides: TGCGCCAGCAGCTTGGACAGGGCTGGCTACACCTTC.

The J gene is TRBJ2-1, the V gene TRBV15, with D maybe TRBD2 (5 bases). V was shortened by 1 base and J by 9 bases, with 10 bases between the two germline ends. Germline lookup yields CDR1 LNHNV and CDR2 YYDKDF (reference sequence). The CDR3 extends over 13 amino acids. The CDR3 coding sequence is TGTGCCACCAGCAGAGCCGGGGTTGGTGAGCAGTTCTTC. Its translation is CATSRAGVGEQFF.

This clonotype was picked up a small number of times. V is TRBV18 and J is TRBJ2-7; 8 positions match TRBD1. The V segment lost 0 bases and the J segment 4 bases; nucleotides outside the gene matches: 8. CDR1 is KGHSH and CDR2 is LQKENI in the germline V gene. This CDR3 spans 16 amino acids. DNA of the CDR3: TGTGCCAGCTCACCACCTCGGACAGGGAAGGGATACGAGCAGTACTTC. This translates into CASSPPRTGKGYEQYF.

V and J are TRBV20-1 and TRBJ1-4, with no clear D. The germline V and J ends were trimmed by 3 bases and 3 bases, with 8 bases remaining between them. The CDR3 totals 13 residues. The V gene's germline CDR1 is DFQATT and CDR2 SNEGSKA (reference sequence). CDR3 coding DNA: TGCAGTGCTAGGGAAAATCCTAATGAAAAACTGTTTTTT. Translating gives CSARENPNEKLFF.